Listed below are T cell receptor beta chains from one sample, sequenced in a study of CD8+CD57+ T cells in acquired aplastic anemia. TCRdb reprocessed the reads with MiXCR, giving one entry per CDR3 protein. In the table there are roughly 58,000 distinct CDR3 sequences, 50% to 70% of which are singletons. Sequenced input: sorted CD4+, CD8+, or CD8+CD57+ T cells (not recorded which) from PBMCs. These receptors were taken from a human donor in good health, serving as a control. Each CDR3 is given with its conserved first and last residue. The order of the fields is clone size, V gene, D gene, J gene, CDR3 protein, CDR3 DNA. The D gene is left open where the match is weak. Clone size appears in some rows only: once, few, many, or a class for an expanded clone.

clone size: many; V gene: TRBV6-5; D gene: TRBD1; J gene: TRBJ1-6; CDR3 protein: CASSYPPGQGGNSPLHF; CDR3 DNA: TGTGCCAGCAGTTACCCCCCGGGGCAGGGGGGGAATTCACCCCTCCACTTT
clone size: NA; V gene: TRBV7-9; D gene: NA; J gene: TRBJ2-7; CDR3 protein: CASSLGEIYEQYF; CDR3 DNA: TGTGCCAGCAGCTTAGGGGAGATCTACGAGCAGTACTTC
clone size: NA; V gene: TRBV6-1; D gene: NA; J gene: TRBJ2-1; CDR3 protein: CASSDGSEQFF; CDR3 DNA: TGTGCCAGCAGTGATGGATCAGAGCAGTTCTTC
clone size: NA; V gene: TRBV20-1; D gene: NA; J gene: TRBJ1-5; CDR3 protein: CSASNSREPYQPQHF; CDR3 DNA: TGCAGTGCTAGCAACTCGAGGGAACCTTATCAGCCCCAGCATTTT
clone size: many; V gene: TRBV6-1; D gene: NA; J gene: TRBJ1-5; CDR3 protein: CASSVQGLGQPQHF; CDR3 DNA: TGTGCCAGCAGCGTACAGGGTTTAGGGCAGCCCCAGCATTTT
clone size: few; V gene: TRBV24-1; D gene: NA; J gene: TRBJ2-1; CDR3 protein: CATSDNRHYNEQFF; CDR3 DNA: TGTGCCACCAGTGACAACCGACACTACAATGAGCAGTTCTTC
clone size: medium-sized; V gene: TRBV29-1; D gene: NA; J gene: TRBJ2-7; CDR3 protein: CSVVRQGVAQYF; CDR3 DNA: TGCAGCGTTGTTCGGCAGGGTGTAGCGCAGTACTTC
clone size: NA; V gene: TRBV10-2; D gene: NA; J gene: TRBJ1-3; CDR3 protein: CASIDFEAGNTIYF; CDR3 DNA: TGCGCCAGCATAGACTTTGAAGCTGGAAACACCATATATTTT
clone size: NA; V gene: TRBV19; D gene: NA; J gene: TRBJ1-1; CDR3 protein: CASTKEEYTEAFF; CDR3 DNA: TGTGCCAGTACCAAAGAGGAGTACACTGAAGCTTTCTTT
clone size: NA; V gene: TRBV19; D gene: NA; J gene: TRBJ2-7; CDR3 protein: CASTEDRRSYEQYF; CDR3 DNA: TGTGCCAGTACCGAAGACAGACGCTCCTACGAGCAGTACTTC
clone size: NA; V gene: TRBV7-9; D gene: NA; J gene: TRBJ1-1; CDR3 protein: CASSLDYGTNTEAFF; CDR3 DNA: TGTGCCAGCAGCTTAGATTACGGGACAAACACTGAAGCTTTCTTT
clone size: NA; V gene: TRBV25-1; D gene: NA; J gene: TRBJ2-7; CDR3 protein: CASSAHGGYEQYF; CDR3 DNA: TGTGCCAGCAGTGCACATGGAGGCTACGAGCAGTACTTC
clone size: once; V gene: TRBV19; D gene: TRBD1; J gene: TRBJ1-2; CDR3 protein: CASIPGQGYNYGYTF; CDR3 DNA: TGTGCCAGTATCCCGGGACAGGGCTATAACTATGGCTACACCTTC
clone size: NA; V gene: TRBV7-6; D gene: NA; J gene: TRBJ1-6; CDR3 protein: CASSVGAALSPLHF; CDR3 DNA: TGTGCCAGCAGCGTCGGGGCCGCCCTCTCACCCCTCCACTTT
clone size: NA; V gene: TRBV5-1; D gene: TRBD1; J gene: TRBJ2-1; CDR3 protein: CASSLRTGGESEQFF; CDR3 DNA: TGCGCCAGCAGCCTAAGGACAGGTGGGGAAAGTGAGCAGTTCTTC
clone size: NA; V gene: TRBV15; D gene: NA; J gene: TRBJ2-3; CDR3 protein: CAYRGAGDTQYF; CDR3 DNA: TGTGCCTACCGGGGGGCAGGAGATACGCAGTATTTT
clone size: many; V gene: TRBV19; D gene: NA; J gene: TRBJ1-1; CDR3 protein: CASSRMVRGHTEAFF; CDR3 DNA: TGTGCCAGTTCAAGGATGGTCAGGGGCCACACTGAAGCTTTCTTT
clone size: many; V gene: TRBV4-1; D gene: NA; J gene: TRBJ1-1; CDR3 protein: CASSISRVSEGSSEAFF; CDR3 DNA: TGCGCCAGCAGCATTAGCCGCGTCTCGGAGGGTTCCAGTGAAGCTTTCTTT
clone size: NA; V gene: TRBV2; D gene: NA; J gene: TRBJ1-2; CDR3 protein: CASRGRGYTF; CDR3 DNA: TGTGCCAGCAGGGGGAGAGGCTACACCTTC
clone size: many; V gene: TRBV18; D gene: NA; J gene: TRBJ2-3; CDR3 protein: CASSLRPNLGTDTQYF; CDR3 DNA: TGTGCCAGCTCACTCCGACCAAATTTGGGTACAGATACGCAGTATTTT
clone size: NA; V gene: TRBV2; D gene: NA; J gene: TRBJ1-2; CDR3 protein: CASSTVGTTNYGYTF; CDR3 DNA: TGTGCCAGCAGTACCGTCGGGACTACTAACTATGGCTACACCTTC
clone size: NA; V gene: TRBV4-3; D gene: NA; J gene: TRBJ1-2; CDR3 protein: CASSQQGVKGYGYTF; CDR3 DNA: TGCGCCAGCAGCCAACAGGGAGTGAAGGGCTATGGCTACACCTTC
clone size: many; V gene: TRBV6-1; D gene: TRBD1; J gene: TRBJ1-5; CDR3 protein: CASRGPRDRDHQPQHF; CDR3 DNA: TGTGCCAGCAGGGGACCCCGGGACAGGGACCATCAGCCCCAGCATTTT
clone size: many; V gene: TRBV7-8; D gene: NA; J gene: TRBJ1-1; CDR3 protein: CASSLLSGPNKEAFF; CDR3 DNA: TGTGCCAGCAGCTTACTGTCCGGGCCGAACAAAGAAGCTTTCTTT
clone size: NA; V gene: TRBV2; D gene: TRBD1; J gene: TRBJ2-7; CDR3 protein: CASSWDRHYEQYF; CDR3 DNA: TGTGCCAGCAGTTGGGACAGGCACTACGAGCAGTACTTC
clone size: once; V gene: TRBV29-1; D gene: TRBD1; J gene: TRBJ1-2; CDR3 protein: CSTSRTGAGGYTF; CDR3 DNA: TGCAGCACCTCGCGGACAGGGGCTGGTGGCTACACCTTC
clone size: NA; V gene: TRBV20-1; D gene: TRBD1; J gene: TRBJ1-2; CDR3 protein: CSASRQGGFANYGYTF; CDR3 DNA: TGCAGTGCTAGTAGGCAGGGGGGGTTCGCTAACTATGGCTACACCTTC
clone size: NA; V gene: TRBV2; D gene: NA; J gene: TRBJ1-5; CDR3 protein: CASRRLPDQPQHF; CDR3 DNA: TGTGCCAGCAGGAGATTACCCGATCAGCCCCAGCATTTT
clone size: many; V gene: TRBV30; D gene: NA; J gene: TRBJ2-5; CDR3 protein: CAWSPPVQETQYF; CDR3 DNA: TGTGCCTGGAGTCCCCCGGTCCAAGAGACCCAGTACTTC
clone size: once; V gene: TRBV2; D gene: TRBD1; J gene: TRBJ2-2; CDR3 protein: CASRDRANYLGELFF; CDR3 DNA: TGTGCCAGCAGGGACAGGGCTAACTACTTAGGGGAGCTGTTTTTT
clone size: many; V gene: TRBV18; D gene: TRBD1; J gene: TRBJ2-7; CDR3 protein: CASSPSRGRDEQYF; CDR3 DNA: TGTGCCAGCTCACCCTCCAGGGGGCGAGACGAGCAGTACTTC
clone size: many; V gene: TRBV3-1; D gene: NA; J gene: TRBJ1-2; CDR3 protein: CASSQVGGHHGYTF; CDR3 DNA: TGTGCCAGCAGCCAAGTGGGGGGGCACCATGGCTACACCTTC
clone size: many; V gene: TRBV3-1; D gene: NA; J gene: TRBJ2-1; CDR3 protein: CASSQANYNEQFF; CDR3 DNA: TGTGCCAGCAGCCAAGCCAACTACAATGAGCAGTTCTTC